This T cell receptor (beta chain) was found in a study of shared clonotypes between healthy human individuals. The length of the CDR3 is 12 residues. The germline gives CDR1 SQVTM, CDR2 ANQGSEA. Trimming left V 4 bases short and J 5 bases short, with 8 bases between. Assay: immunoSEQ multiplex PCR; the TCRdb copy retains only in-frame clones and omits some. The data show 760,000 or so clones, with around 96% seen just once and around 0.25% held by the top ten. The naive CD8 subset, CD45RO-negative cells positively selected for CCR7, excluded terminally differentiated effector memory CD45RA+ cells. The V and J genes are TRBV29-1 and TRBJ2-2; D not resolved. Sequencing input: naive CD8+ T cells sorted from blood. This clonotype originated in a man aged 30 to 39 in good health. CDR3: CSVGSWTGELFF. In nucleotides, the CDR3 is TGCAGCGTTGGGTCTTGGACCGGGGAGCTGTTTTTT.